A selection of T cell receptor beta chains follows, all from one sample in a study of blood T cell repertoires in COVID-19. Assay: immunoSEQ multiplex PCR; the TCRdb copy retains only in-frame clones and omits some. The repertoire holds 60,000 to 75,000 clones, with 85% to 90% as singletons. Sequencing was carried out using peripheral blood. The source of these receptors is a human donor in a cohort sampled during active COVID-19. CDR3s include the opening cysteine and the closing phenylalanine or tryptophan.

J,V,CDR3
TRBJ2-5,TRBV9,CASSPFSGSGETQYF
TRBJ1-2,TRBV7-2,CASSPAGTGGQSGYTF
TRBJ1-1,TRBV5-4,CASPLRGRFRNTEAFF
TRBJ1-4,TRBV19,CASSNRGPSEKLFF
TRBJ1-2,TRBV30,CAWSVQGGGYGYTF
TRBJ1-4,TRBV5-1,CASSPNPGQGEKLFF
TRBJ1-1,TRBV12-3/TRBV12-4,CASSSGLAEAFF
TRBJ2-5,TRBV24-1,CATSDPGTGRTQYF
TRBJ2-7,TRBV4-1,CASSHPQGQTYEQYF
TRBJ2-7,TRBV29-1,CSGGDWEQYF